This is a list of T cell receptor beta chains from one sample in a study of a mutant IDH1 vaccine in newly diagnosed glioma. Assay: immunoSEQ multiplex PCR; the TCRdb copy retains only in-frame clones and omits some. The data show just over 35,000 clones, 80% seen once. No antigen has been identified for these receptors. Sequencing was performed on peripheral blood mononuclear cells (PBMCs), taken from a glioma patient whose treatment included an IDH1 peptide vaccine. The receptor source for this set is a woman aged 25 to 45 with glioma. Some clones in this sample may be carry-over from other donors' samples. Both conserved end residues are trimmed from each CDR3.

TRBV15	TRBJ2-7	ATSKQVSNEQY
TRBV7-6	TRBJ2-2	ASSLYLQGAGELF
TRBV7-6	TRBJ1-3	ASSFRGDTIY
TRBV11-3	TRBJ2-7	ASSLDGDTYEQY
TRBV4-1	TRBJ2-3	ASSQLNLGLAGGTDTQY
TRBV25-1	TRBJ1-2	ASRDSGGLGGYT
TRBV7-8	TRBJ1-3	ASSLDGQVHLLTSGNTIY
TRBV2	TRBJ2-3	ASRTIRGLAATDTQY
TRBV10-3	TRBJ1-1	AIRDRENTEAF
TRBV5-8	TRBJ1-1	ASSKGQAGTEAF
TRBV5-4	TRBJ2-4	ASSLALGGEDIQY
TRBV7-9	TRBJ2-7	ASLPQTGVEQY
TRBV5-1	TRBJ2-6	ASSLGEGLGSGANVLT
TRBV7-9	TRBJ1-1	ASSSTSGGPNTEAF
TRBV5-1	TRBJ2-5	ASSSIRLTGETQY
TRBV15	TRBJ2-5	ATSRGLAEETQY
TRBV7-8	TRBJ2-3	ASSLAGQFTDTQY
TRBV6-5	TRBJ2-7	ASRLVSGRYEQY
TRBV5-6	TRBJ2-7	ASSLGLAGGPGEQY
TRBV6-6	TRBJ2-1	ASSYSETGTNEQF
TRBV25-1	TRBJ2-5	ASSSTRDSQETQY
TRBV11-2	TRBJ2-7	ASSLGSGPYEQY
TRBV29-1	TRBJ1-2	SATLIRDLANYGYT
TRBV7-3	TRBJ2-1	ASSSGRGSYNEQF
TRBV11-2	TRBJ1-2	ASSLSTGSYGYT
TRBV7-8	TRBJ1-2	ASSLEGTEYGYT
TRBV9	TRBJ1-3	ASSFEPGTRSGNTIY
TRBV7-9	TRBJ2-1	AIASGSNEQF
TRBV19	TRBJ2-7	ASNSAGQVITYEQY
TRBV11-2	TRBJ1-4	ASSPSWLNEKLF
TRBV30	TRBJ2-1	AWSGGEPNEQF
TRBV7-8	TRBJ1-5	ASSLEAGFNQPQH
TRBV6-5	TRBJ2-1	ASSTRLAADEQF
TRBV21-1	TRBJ1-5	ASSKVRMGAYSNQPQH
TRBV7-8	TRBJ1-1	ASSLVEGVNTEAF
TRBV5-4	TRBJ2-7	ASSFIGGPGEQY
TRBV18	TRBJ1-1	ASSPDSNRGTEAF
TRBV2	TRBJ2-3	ASRGLAGTDTQY
TRBV19	TRBJ1-1	ASVNGRGITEAF
TRBV11-2	TRBJ2-7	ASGGEGYEQY
TRBV4-2	TRBJ1-2	ASSLRDSDGYT
TRBV11-2	TRBJ1-2	ASSPRPSTGTGVGYT
TRBV4-1	TRBJ1-1	ASSQEFQRVTEAF